The sequence of this T cell receptor beta chain was determined in a study of tumor-infiltrating lymphocytes in primary liver carcinoma (dated by TCRdb to the late 2010s). With respect to the entire study: Five patients with histopathologically diagnosed primary liver carcinoma underwent surgical resection in China between 2015 and early 2016. Of the five patients (three men and two women, aged 30 to 69 years), four had hepatocellular carcinoma and one had combined HCC and intrahepatic cholangiocarcinoma. The five patients had tumors staged T1-T3 N0M0, with maximum diameters ranging from about 4.2 to 10 cm. Each sample produced roughly 3.65 to 8 million productive TCRbeta reads, and read depth showed no significant difference between tissue types. TCRbeta repertoire sequencing, expression microarrays and whole-exome sequencing were combined in the study across five regions of each liver tumor, with adjacent normal tissue and blood also included. A total of around 35 specimens from 5 patients, comprising approximately 25 tumor regions, 5 adjacent noncancerous liver tissues and 5 peripheral blood samples, were covered by TCRbeta repertoire sequencing. Reproducibility between technical replicate repertoires was high, with correlation coefficients above 0.98 and mean shared-clone rates about 0.9.

Study-level results and caveats: A significantly larger repertoire fraction was made up by the top 250 clones in tumors than in blood (p = 0.039). Pairs of tumor regions showed greater repertoire overlap (mean roughly 35%) than tumor-adjacent pairs (about 17%) or tumor-blood pairs (approximately 15%), which is consistent with antigen-driven expansion. Only four or five patients were included in the study, and the authors note that the findings should be validated in a larger study. Only the TCR beta chain was sequenced, which likely underestimates true repertoire diversity because unpaired alpha chains were not captured. Because the samples were bulk and unsorted, CD4+ and CD8+ T cell repertoires could not be compared.

A constant-region primer and ProtoScript II reverse transcriptase were used to reverse-transcribe TCRbeta-specific cDNA from around 540 ng total RNA. The TCRbeta libraries were prepared through three rounds of nested multiplex PCR following a slightly modified ARM-PCR procedure. Multiplex TRBV1-TRBV30 forward primers and a Cbeta reverse primer were used in the first two PCR rounds, each of which was run for around 9 cycles. Sample barcodes and Illumina adapters were attached in a final 25-cycle PCR using Deep VentR polymerase. Before sequencing, amplicons between 200 and 500 bp were purified from gel using a QIAquick gel extraction kit. An Illumina HiSeq 2500 was used to sequence the TCRbeta amplicons with 250-bp paired-end reads. The published analysis was carried out like this. Reads were quality-trimmed with Trimmomatic v0.33, and paired reads were merged with FLASH v1.2.11 to recover full CDR3 sequences. MiGEC v1.2.1b assigned V, D and J germline segments to the rearranged TCRbeta sequences. Clonotype statistics and Shannon-Wiener diversity indices were computed with VDJtools v1.0.0. Except for diversity analysis, only each sample's 250 most abundant clonotypes were used in subsequent analyses to reduce sampling bias. TCRdb trimmed public reads at Q25 via fastp, called clones via MiXCR and kept in-frame beta chains. CDR3 protein duplicates are merged, each entry listing the most common genes and DNA. These V and J calls are TCRdb output, not the study's own analysis. The sample records about 330,000 distinct CDR3 sequences, less than 75% of which are singletons. 6.5% of the sample is taken by the ten largest.

Blood RNA was extracted from unsorted whole blood with TRIzol reagent; germline DNA came from the DNeasy Blood & Tissue kit. At the time of sampling, the patients had chronic HBV infection and had not received any treatment. About 3.7 milliliters of peripheral blood were collected into K2EDTA tubes before surgery. Including the terminal cysteine and phenylalanine, the CDR3 comprises 16 residues. The sequence is cut down to CDR3 DNA, 48 bases in frame from base 1. CDR1 and CDR2 were assigned from the germline V gene (reference sequence) as SGHNT and YYREEE. Relative to germline, V is missing 3 bases and J is missing 4 bases, with 10 bases of the junction outside any gene match. To note about this clonotype: There is no known antigen for this receptor. No clone much larger than this one lies a single base away; base qualities are absent.

The sample comprised peripheral blood. This sequence uses TRBV5-4 and TRBJ2-7; TRBD1 agrees with 10 junctional bases. The sequence came from a middle-aged man with primary liver carcinoma and hepatitis B virus infection. CDR3 reads: CASSSNWDRGIYEQYF. The nucleotide sequence is TGTGCCAGCAGCTCTAACTGGGACAGGGGAATTTACGAGCAGTACTTC. The entire variable domain, with the stretches around the CDR3 drawn from the reference TRBV5-4 and TRBJ2-7 proteins, is ETGVTQSPTHLIKTRGQQVTLRCSSQSGHNTVSWYQQALGQGPQFIFQYYREEENGRGNFPPRFSGLQFPNYSSELNVNALELDDSALYLCASSSNWDRGIYEQYFGPGTRLTVT.